The present T cell receptor beta chain was sequenced within a study of blood T cell repertoires in COVID-19. Study-level background: Samples representing acute and convalescent COVID-19 were sourced from the United States, Italy and Spain. The cDNA or gDNA used as material had been derived from T cells, B-cell-depleted T cells, or PBMCs.

Source study methods: How many nucleated cells were present was estimated from reference gene primer amplification. This table comes from immunoSEQ multiplex PCR, and its TCRdb copy is limited to in-frame clones, with some not included. V and J calls plus clone size are reproduced from that table; the DNA served to infer D and trimming. This repertoire shows fewer than 30,000 clones, 90% to 95% found once; its top ten account for approximately 16%. The source is a human donor with active COVID-19. The donor label of this sample is uncertain. Specimen: peripheral blood.

The CDR3 bases are TGCAGTGCTAGTACGCCCGGGACTAGCGGGGAGGGTACGCAGTATTTT. Translated, it gives CSASTPGTSGEGTQYF. The chain links TRBV20-1 to TRBJ2-3, with TRBD2 matching over 13 bases. V trimming: 3 bases; J trimming: 8 bases; junction bases outside the gene matches: 11. Germline CDR1 is DFQATT and CDR2 is SNEGSKA (reference sequence). This CDR3 contains 16 residues.